This TCR beta chain was captured in a study of identical twins. The germline V and J ends were trimmed by 4 bases and 2 bases, with 11 bases remaining between them. The CDR3 has 15 residues. Germline CDR1 MNHNS, CDR2 SASEGT. TCRdb called the 5' RACE reads again in MiXCR, with one record for every CDR3 protein. The data contain around 250,000 distinct CDR3 sequences, about 13% of them singletons. General study points: The conclusions drew on cross-sectional statistical analysis instead of tracking the same donors. Modeled out-of-frame TCR alpha sharing in monozygotic twins fell below observed levels. Twin-shared out-of-frame alpha sequences showed excess low generation probability.

This clonotype was detected only a few times. Its antigen is still unknown. This same sample was also taken into another study, of yellow fever vaccine responses in identical twins.

The TCR originated in a woman aged 18-35 years in good health. The specimen sequenced was memory (CD45RO+) T cells sorted from blood. The chain joins TRBV6-1 to TRBJ2-2; a possible D gene is TRBD1 (5 bases). This CDR3 is CASSGGRLNTGELFF. Here the CDR3 DNA reads TGTGCCAGCAGTGGGGGCAGACTCAACACCGGGGAGCTGTTTTTT.